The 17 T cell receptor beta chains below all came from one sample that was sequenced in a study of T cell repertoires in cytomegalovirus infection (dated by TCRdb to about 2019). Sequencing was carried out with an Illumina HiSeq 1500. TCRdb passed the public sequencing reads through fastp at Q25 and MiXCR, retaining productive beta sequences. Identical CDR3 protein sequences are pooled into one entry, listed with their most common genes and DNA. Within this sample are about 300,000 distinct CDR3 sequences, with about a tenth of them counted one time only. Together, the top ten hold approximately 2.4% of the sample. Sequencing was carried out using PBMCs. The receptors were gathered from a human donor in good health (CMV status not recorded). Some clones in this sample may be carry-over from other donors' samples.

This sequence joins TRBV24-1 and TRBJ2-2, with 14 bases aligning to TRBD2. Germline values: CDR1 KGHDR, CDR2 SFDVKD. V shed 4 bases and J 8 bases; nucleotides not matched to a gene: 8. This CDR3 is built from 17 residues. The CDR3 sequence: CATSDPTSGGAYGELFF. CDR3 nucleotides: TGTGCCACCAGTGACCCGACTAGCGGGGGGGCGTATGGGGAGCTGTTTTTT.

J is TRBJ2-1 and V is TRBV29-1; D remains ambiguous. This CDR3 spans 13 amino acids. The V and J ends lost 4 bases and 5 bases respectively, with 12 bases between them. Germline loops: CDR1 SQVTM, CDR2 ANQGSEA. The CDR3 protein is CSVVLGGNNEQFF. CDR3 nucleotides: TGCAGCGTTGTATTAGGTGGCAACAATGAGCAGTTCTTC.

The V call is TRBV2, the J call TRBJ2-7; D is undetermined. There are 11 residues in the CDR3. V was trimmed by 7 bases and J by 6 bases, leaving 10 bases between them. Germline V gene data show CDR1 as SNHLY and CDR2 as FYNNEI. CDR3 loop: CASKGSREQYV. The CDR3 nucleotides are TGTGCCAGCAAGGGATCACGCGAGCAGTACGTC.

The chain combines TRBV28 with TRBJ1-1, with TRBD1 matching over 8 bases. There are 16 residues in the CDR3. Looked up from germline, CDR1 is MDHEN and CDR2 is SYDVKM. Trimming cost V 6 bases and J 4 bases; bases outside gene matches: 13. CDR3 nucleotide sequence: TGTGCCAGCAGACTTGCGCAGGGGGCGCGGAGCACTGAAGCTTTCTTT. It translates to CASRLAQGARSTEAFF.

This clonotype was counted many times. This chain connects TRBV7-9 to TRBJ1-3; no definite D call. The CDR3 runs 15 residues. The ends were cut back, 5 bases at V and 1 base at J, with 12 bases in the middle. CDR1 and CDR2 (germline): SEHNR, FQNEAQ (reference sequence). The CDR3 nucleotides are TGTGCCAGCAGCCCAGGTTCGGGTTCTGGAAACACCATATATTTT. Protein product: CASSPGSGSGNTIYF. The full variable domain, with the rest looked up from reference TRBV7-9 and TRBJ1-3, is DTGVSQNPRHKITKRGQNVTFRCDPISEHNRLYWYRQTLGQGPEFLTYFQNEAQLEKSRLLSDRFSAERPKGSFSTLEIQRTEQGDSAMYLCASSPGSGSGNTIYFGEGSWLTVV.

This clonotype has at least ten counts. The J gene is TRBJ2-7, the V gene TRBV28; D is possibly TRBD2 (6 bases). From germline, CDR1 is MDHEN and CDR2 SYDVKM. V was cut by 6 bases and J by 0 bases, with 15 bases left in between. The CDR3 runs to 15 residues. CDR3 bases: TGTGCCAGCAGCTCCCTTGCGGGGAGCTCCTACGAGCAGTACGTC. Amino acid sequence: CASSSLAGSSYEQYV.

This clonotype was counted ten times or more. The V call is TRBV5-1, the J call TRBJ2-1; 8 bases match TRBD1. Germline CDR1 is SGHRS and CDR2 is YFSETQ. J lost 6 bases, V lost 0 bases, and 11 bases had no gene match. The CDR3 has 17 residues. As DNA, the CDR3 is TGCGCCAGCAGCTTGGCTCAGGGGGCACCGATAATCAATGAGCAGTTCTTC. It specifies CASSLAQGAPIINEQFF.

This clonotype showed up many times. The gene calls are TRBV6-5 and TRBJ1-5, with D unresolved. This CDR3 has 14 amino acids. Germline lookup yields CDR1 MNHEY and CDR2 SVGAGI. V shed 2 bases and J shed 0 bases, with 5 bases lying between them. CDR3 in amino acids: CASSYERSNQPQHF. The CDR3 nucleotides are TGTGCCAGCAGTTACGAGCGTAGCAATCAGCCCCAGCATTTT.

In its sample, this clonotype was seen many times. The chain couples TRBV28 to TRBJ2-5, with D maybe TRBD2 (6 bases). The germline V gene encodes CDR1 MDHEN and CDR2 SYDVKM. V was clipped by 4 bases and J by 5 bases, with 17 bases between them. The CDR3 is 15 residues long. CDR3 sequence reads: CASSSPRLVSETQYF. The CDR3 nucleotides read TGTGCCAGCAGTTCACCCCGACTAGTTAGCGAGACCCAGTACTTC.

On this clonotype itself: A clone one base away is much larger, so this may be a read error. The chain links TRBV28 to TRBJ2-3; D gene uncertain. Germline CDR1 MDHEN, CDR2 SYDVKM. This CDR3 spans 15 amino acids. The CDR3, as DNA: TGTGCCAGCAGTTTATTGCCACTGGCCCCGTATACGCAGTGTTTT. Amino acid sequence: CASSLLPLAPYTQCF.

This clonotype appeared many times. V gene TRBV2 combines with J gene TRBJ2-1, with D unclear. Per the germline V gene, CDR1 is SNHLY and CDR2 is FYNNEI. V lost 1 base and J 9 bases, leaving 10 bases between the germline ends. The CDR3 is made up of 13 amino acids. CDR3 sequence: CASSEGWSSEQFF. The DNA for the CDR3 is TGTGCCAGCAGTGAAGGTTGGTCTAGTGAGCAGTTCTTC.

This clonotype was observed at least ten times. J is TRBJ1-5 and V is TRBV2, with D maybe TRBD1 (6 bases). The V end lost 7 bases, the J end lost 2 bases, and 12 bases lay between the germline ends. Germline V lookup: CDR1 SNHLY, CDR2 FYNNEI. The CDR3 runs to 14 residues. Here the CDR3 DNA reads TGTGCCAGCACCCTACAGGGTGGCAATCAGCCCCAGCATTTT. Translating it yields CASTLQGGNQPQHF.

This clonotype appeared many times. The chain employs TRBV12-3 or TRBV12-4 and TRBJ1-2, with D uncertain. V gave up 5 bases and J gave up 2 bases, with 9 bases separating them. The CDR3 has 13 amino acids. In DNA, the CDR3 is TGTGCCAGCAGTACACAGATAAACTATGGCTACACCTTC. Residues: CASSTQINYGYTF.

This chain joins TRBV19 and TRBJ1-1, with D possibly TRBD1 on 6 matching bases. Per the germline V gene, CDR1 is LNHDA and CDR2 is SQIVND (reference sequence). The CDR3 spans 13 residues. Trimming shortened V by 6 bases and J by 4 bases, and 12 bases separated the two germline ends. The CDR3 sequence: CASRGRDITEAFF. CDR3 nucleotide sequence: TGTGCCAGTAGGGGCCGGGACATCACTGAAGCTTTCTTT.

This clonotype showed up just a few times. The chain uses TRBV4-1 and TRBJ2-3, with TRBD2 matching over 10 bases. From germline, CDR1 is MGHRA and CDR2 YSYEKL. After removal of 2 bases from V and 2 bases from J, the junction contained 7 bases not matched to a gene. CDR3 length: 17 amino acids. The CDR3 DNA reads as TGCGCCAGCAGCCAATCGACTAGCGGGTTGGCCACAGATACGCAGTATTTT. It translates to CASSQSTSGLATDTQYF.

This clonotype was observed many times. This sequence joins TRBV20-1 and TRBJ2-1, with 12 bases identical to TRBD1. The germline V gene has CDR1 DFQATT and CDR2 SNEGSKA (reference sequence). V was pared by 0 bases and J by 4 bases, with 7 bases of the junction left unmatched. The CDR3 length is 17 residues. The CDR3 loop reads CSARDQGTGGNYNEQFF. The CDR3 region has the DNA TGCAGTGCTAGAGATCAGGGGACAGGGGGCAATTACAATGAGCAGTTCTTC.

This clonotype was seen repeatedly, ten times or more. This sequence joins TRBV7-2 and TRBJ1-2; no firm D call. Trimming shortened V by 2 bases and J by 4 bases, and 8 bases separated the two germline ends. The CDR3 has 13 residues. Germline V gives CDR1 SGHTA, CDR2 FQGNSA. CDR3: CASSLLGGYGYTF. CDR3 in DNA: TGTGCCAGCAGCTTATTAGGTGGCTATGGCTACACCTTC.